The rows below give T cell receptor beta chains drawn from one sample of a study of shared clonotypes between healthy human individuals. TCRdb's table, derived via immunoSEQ multiplex PCR, lists solely in-frame clones and lacks some. Altogether approximately 2.5 million clones are present, roughly nine tenths being singletons, with the ten largest covering over 0.12%. The sample taken for sequencing was naive CD4+ T cells sorted from blood. These TCRs come from a man aged 18 to 29 in good health. Both conserved end residues are part of each CDR3. D genes are given only for firm matches. Only part of the rows carry a size: once, few, many, or a class if the clone is expanded.

CDR3: CASFPRAGVDTEAFF
DNA: TGTGCCAGCTTTCCGAGGGCAGGGGTTGACACTGAAGCTTTCTTT
size: -
J: TRBJ1-1
D: -
V: TRBV7-9

CDR3: CAWKRGRLGGEQYF
DNA: TGTGCCTGGAAGAGGGGGCGTTTGGGTGGCGAGCAGTACTTC
size: -
J: TRBJ2-7
D: TRBD1
V: TRBV30

CDR3: CASSRHGPSYEQYF
DNA: TGTGCCAGTAGTAGGCACGGCCCAAGCTACGAGCAGTACTTC
size: -
J: TRBJ2-7
D: -
V: TRBV19

CDR3: CASSLWPEQETQYF
DNA: TGTGCCAGCAGCTTATGGCCCGAGCAAGAGACCCAGTACTTC
size: -
J: TRBJ2-5
D: -
V: TRBV11-3

CDR3: CASSIGQGDLYGYTF
DNA: TGTGCCAGTAGTATTGGACAGGGGGATCTTTATGGCTACACCTTC
size: -
J: TRBJ1-2
D: TRBD1
V: TRBV19

CDR3: CASSAQGFQPQHF
DNA: TGTGCCAGCAGCGCACAGGGATTTCAGCCCCAGCATTTT
size: -
J: TRBJ1-5
D: -
V: TRBV27

CDR3: CAWSGVWGGDTQYF
DNA: TGTGCCTGGAGTGGAGTCTGGGGCGGCGATACGCAGTATTTT
size: -
J: TRBJ2-3
D: -
V: TRBV30

CDR3: CASSPGQPGGAFF
DNA: TGTGCCAGCAGCCCCGGACAACCCGGGGGAGCTTTCTTT
size: -
J: TRBJ1-1
D: -
V: TRBV7-8

CDR3: CASTPQGFPGELFF
DNA: TGCGCCAGCACCCCCCAGGGTTTTCCCGGGGAGCTGTTTTTT
size: -
J: TRBJ2-2
D: -
V: TRBV5-1

CDR3: CASSLGQGDTQYF
DNA: TGTGCCAGCAGCTTAGGGCAGGGGGATACGCAGTATTTT
size: once
J: TRBJ2-3
D: -
V: TRBV7-2

CDR3: CATTGGPNTDTQYF
DNA: TGTGCCACCACGGGGGGGCCTAACACAGATACGCAGTATTTT
size: -
J: TRBJ2-3
D: TRBD2
V: TRBV7-8

CDR3: CASSQSSGTGLGYTF
DNA: TGTGCCAGCAGCCAGTCGTCGGGGACAGGTCTTGGCTACACCTTC
size: -
J: TRBJ1-2
D: TRBD1
V: TRBV7-2

CDR3: CASSAGPGNTIYF
DNA: TGTGCCAGCAGTGCCGGTCCTGGAAACACCATATATTTT
size: -
J: TRBJ1-3
D: -
V: TRBV6-5

CDR3: CASSLGLDRVYNEQFF
DNA: TGCGCCAGCAGCTTGGGGCTCGACAGGGTGTACAATGAGCAGTTCTTC
size: -
J: TRBJ2-1
D: TRBD1
V: TRBV5-1

CDR3: CASSEGGWGPNNEQFF
DNA: TGTGCCAGCAGTGAGGGGGGTTGGGGACCCAACAATGAGCAGTTCTTC
size: -
J: TRBJ2-1
D: -
V: TRBV2

CDR3: CASARTGFYGYTF
DNA: TGTGCCAGTGCCAGGACAGGCTTCTATGGCTACACCTTC
size: once
J: TRBJ1-2
D: TRBD1
V: TRBV19

CDR3: CASSQVLEREGYEQYF
DNA: TGTGCCAGCAGCCAAGTTTTGGAGCGGGAGGGCTACGAGCAGTACTTC
size: -
J: TRBJ2-7
D: TRBD2
V: TRBV4-2

CDR3: CAWSVSGEYGYTF
DNA: TGTGCCTGGAGTGTGTCAGGGGAATATGGCTACACCTTC
size: -
J: TRBJ1-2
D: -
V: TRBV30

CDR3: CASQPTVQSNSPLHF
DNA: TGTGCCAGCCAACCCACGGTCCAGTCTAATTCACCCCTCCACTTT
size: -
J: TRBJ1-6
D: -
V: TRBV6-1

CDR3: CASSGADRLAEQYF
DNA: TGCGCCAGCAGTGGGGCCGACAGGTTGGCCGAGCAGTACTTC
size: once
J: TRBJ2-7
D: -
V: TRBV10-2

CDR3: CASSARGNTGELFF
DNA: TGTGCCAGTAGCGCGAGGGGGAACACCGGGGAGCTGTTTTTT
size: -
J: TRBJ2-2
D: -
V: TRBV9

CDR3: CASRFGRENTEAFF
DNA: TGTGCCAGTAGATTCGGACGGGAGAACACTGAAGCTTTCTTT
size: -
J: TRBJ1-1
D: -
V: TRBV19

CDR3: CASSPEGQGRNEQFF
DNA: TGTGCCAGCAGCCCAGAGGGACAGGGGCGCAATGAGCAGTTCTTC
size: -
J: TRBJ2-1
D: TRBD1
V: TRBV7-2

CDR3: CASSVDKEQFF
DNA: TGTGCCAGCAGCGTAGATAAGGAGCAGTTCTTC
size: -
J: TRBJ2-1
D: -
V: TRBV9

CDR3: CASSHSGGALKTQYF
DNA: TGTGCCAGCAGTCATAGCGGGGGGGCTCTAAAGACCCAGTACTTC
size: once
J: TRBJ2-5
D: TRBD2
V: TRBV7-9

CDR3: CASSPQGGGEQYF
DNA: TGTGCCAGCAGCCCCCAGGGGGGAGGCGAGCAGTACTTC
size: -
J: TRBJ2-7
D: -
V: TRBV9

CDR3: CASRTWQGGETQYF
DNA: TGTGCCAGCAGGACCTGGCAGGGCGGAGAGACCCAGTACTTC
size: -
J: TRBJ2-5
D: -
V: TRBV7-9

CDR3: CASSEVRVPPYEQYF
DNA: TGTGCCAGCAGTGAAGTCCGGGTTCCCCCCTACGAGCAGTACTTC
size: once
J: TRBJ2-7
D: -
V: TRBV6-1

CDR3: CASSLGGGGLAGYNEQFF
DNA: TGTGCCAGCAGCTTAGGGGGCGGAGGGCTAGCGGGATACAATGAGCAGTTCTTC
size: -
J: TRBJ2-1
D: TRBD2
V: TRBV7-2